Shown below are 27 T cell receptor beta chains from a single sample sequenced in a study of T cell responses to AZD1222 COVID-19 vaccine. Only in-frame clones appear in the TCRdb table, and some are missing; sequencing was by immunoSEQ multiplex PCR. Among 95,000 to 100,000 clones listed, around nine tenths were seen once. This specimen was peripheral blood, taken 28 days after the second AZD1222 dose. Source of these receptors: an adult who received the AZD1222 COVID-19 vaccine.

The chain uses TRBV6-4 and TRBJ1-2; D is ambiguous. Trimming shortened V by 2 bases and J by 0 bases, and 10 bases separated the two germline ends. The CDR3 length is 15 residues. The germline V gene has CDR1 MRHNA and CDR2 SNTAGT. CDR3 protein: CASSDSGDPNYGYTF. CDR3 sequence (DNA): TGTGCCAGCAGTGACAGCGGGGATCCTAACTATGGCTACACCTTC.

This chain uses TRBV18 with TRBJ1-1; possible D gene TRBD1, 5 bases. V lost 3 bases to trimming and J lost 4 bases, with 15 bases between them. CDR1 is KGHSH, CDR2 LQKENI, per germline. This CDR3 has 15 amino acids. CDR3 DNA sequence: TGTGCCAGCTCACCGCAGGGCGCGCCAGGCACTGAAGCTTTCTTT. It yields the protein CASSPQGAPGTEAFF.

The CDR3 loop is CASTGHTNTGELFF. CDR3 DNA: TGTGCCAGCACAGGACACACGAACACCGGGGAGCTGTTTTTT. This chain joins TRBV6-5 and TRBJ2-2; perhaps TRBD1 as D (5 bases). CDR1 and CDR2 from the germline V gene are MNHEY and SVGAGI. V was cut by 7 bases and J by 0 bases, with 9 bases left in between. The CDR3 totals 14 residues.

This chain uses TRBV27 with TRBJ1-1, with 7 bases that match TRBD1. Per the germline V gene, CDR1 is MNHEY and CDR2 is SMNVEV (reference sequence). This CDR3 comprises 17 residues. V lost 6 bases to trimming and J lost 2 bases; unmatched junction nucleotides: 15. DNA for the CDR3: TGTGCCAGCAGATCCCCCGTCTGGACAGGAGATAACACTGAAGCTTTCTTT. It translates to CASRSPVWTGDNTEAFF.

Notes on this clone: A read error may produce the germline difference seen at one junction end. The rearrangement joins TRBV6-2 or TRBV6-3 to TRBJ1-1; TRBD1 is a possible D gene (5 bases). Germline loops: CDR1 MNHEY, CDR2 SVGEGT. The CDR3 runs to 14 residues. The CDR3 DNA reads TGTGCCAGCAGTTACTCGATAGGGACGGCTTACCAAGAATTT. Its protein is CASSYSIGTAYQEF.

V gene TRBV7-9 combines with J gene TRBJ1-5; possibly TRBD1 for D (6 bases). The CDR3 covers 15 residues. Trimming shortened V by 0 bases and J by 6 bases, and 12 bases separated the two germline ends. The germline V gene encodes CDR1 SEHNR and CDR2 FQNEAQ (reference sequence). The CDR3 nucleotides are TGTGCCAGCAGCTTAGCGATTGGGGGGGCTCAGCCCCAGCATTTT. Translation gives CASSLAIGGAQPQHF.

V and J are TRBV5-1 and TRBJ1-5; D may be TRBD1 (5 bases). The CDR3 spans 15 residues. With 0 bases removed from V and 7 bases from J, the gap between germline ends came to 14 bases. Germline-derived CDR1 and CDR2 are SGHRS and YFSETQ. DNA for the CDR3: TGCGCCAGCAGCTTGGACGGGCGGGGCCCACAGCCCCAGCATTTT. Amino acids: CASSLDGRGPQPQHF.

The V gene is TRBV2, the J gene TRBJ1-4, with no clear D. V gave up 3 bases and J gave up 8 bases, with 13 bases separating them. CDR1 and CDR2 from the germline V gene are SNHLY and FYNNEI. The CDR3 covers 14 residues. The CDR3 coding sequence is TGTGCCAGCAGTGACTCTCCGGGTGGCGAAAAACTGTTTTTT. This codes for CASSDSPGGEKLFF.

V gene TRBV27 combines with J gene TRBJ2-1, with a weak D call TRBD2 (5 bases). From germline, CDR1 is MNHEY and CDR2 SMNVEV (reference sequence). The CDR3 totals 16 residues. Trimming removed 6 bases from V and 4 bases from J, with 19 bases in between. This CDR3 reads CASSPIPRTSYNEQFF. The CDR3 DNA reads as TGTGCCAGCAGCCCTATACCCCGGACTTCGTACAATGAGCAGTTCTTC.

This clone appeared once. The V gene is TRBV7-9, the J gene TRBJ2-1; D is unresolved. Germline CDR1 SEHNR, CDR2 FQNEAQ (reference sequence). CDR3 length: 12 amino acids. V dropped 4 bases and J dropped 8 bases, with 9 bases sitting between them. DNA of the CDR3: TGTGCCAGCAGCTCCCTAGGAGATGAGCAGTTCTTC. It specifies CASSSLGDEQFF.

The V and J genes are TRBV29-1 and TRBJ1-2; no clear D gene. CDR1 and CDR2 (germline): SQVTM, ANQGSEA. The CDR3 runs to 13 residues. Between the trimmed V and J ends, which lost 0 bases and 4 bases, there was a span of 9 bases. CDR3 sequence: CSVEEGPSYGYTF. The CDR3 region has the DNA TGCAGCGTTGAAGAGGGCCCTAGCTATGGCTACACCTTC.

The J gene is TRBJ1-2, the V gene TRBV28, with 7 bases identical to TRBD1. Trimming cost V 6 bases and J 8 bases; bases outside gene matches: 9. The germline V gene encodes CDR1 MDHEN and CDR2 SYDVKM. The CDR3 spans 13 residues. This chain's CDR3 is CASRTGTEVGYTF. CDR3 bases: TGTGCCAGCAGAACCGGGACAGAGGTCGGCTACACCTTC.

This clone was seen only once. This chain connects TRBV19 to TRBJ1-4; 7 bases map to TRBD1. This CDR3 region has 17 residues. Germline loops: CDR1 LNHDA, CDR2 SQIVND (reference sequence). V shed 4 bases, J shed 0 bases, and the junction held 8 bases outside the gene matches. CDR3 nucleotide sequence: TGTGCCAGTAGTAGACGGGACAGCTCGCCAACTAATGAAAAACTGTTTTTT. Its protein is CASSRRDSSPTNEKLFF.

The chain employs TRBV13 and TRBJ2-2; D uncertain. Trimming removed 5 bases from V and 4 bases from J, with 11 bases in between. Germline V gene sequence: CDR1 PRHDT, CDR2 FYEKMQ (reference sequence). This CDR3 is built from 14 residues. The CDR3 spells CASSGRRPTGELFF. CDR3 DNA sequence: TGTGCCAGCAGCGGCAGGCGACCCACCGGGGAGCTGTTTTTT.

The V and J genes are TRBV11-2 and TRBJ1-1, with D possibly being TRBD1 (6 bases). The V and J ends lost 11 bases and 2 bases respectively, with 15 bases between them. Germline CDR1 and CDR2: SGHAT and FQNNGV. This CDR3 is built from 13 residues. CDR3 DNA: TGTGCCGCTTCCCAGGGGCTTAACACTGAAGCTTTCTTT. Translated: CAASQGLNTEAFF.

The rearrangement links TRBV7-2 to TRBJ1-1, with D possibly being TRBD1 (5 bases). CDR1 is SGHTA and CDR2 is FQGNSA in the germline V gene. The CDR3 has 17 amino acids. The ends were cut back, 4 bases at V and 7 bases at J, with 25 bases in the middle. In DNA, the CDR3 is TGTGCCAGCAGCTCATTTAGAGCCAGCCGGGGGGTTAGTGAAGCTTTCTTT. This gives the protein CASSSFRASRGVSEAFF.

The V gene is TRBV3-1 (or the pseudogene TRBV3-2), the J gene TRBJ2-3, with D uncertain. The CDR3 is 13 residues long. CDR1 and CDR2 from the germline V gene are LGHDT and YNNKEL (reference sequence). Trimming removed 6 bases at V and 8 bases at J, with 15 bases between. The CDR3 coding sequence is TGTGCCAGCAGTCAGATGAGCCACATTACGCAGTATTTT. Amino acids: CASSQMSHITQYF.

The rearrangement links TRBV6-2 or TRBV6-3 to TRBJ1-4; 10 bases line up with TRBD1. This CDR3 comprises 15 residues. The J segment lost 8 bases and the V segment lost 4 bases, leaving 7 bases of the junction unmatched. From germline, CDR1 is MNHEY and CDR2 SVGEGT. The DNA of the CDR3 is TGTGCCAGCAGTTCAGCTGGGACAGGGGACGAAAAACTGTTTTTT. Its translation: CASSSAGTGDEKLFF.

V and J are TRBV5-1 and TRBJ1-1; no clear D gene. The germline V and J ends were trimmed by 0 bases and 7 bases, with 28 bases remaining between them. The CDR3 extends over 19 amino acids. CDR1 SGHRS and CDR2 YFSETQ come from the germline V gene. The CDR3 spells CASSLASLGTTRRSGEAFF. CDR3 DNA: TGCGCCAGCAGCTTGGCCTCGTTGGGAACCACCAGAAGGTCAGGTGAAGCTTTCTTT.

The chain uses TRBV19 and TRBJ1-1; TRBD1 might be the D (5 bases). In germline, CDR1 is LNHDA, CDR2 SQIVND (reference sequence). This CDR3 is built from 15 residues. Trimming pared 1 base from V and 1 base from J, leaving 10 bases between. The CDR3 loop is CASSIVGQANTEAFF. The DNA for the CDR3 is TGTGCCAGTAGTATAGTGGGGCAGGCGAACACTGAAGCTTTCTTT. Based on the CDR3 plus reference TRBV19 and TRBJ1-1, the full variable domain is DGGITQSPKYLFRKEGQNVTLSCEQNLNHDAMYWYRQDPGQGLRLIYYSQIVNDFQKGDIAEGYSVSREKKESFPLTVTSAQKNPTAFYLCASSIVGQANTEAFFGQGTRLTVV.

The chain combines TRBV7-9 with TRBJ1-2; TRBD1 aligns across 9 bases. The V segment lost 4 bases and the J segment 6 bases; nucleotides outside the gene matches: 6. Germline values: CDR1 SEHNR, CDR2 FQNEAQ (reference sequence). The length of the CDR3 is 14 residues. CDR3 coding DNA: TGTGCCAGCAGCTCCGCCGGGACAGGGAATGGCTACACCTTC. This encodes CASSSAGTGNGYTF.

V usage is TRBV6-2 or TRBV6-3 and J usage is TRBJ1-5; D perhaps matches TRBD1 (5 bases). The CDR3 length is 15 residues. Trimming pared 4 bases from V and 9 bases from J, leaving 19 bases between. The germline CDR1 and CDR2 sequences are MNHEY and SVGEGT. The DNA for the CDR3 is TGTGCCAGCAGTTCTACGAGGAGGGGCCAGGGGCCCCAGCATTTT. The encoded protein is CASSSTRRGQGPQHF.

In DNA, the CDR3 is TGTGCCAGCAGTCCATACCCGGGACAGGGGGCGACCCACGAGCAGTACTTC. Its protein product is CASSPYPGQGATHEQYF. The gene calls are TRBV28 and TRBJ2-7; 12 nucleotides line up with TRBD1. The germline gives CDR1 MDHEN, CDR2 SYDVKM. This CDR3 has 17 residues. With 5 bases clipped from V and 5 bases from J, the junction kept 13 bases outside the gene matches.

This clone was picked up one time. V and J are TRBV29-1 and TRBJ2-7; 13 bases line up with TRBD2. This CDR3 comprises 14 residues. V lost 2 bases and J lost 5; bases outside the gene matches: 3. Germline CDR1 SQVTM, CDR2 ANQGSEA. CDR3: CSVEKGTSGNEQYF. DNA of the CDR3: TGCAGCGTTGAAAAAGGGACTAGCGGGAACGAGCAGTACTTC.

The CDR3 region has the DNA TGTGCCACCAGCAGACGGACTAGCGGCAATGAGCAGTTCTTC. The encoded protein is CATSRRTSGNEQFF. This chain uses TRBV15 with TRBJ2-1; 10 nucleotides agree with TRBD2. Germline V gene lookup returns CDR1 LNHNV and CDR2 YYDKDF (reference sequence). The CDR3 length is 14 residues. V lost 2 bases and J lost 6; bases outside the gene matches: 1.

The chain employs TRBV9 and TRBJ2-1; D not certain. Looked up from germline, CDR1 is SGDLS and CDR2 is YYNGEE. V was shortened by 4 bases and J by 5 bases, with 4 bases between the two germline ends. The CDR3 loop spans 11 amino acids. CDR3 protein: CASSRNNEQFF. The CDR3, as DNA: TGTGCCAGCAGCCGGAACAATGAGCAGTTCTTC.

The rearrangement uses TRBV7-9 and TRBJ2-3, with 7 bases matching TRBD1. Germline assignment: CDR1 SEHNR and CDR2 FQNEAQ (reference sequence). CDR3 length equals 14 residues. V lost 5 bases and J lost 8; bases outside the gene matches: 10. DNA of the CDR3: TGTGCCAGCAGCGCAGGGGGAGACTCGGGTACGCAGTATTTT. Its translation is CASSAGGDSGTQYF. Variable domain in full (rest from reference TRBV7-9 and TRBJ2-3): DTGVSQNPRHKITKRGQNVTFRCDPISEHNRLYWYRQTLGQGPEFLTYFQNEAQLEKSRLLSDRFSAERPKGSFSTLEIQRTEQGDSAMYLCASSAGGDSGTQYFGPGTRLTVL.